The subject of this entry is one T cell receptor (beta chain). This clone appeared a single time. The antigen it recognizes is unknown. No much larger clonotype is one base removed from it; base qualities were not supplied. The sample is drawn from a study of blood T cell repertoires in COVID-19 (TCRdb year 2020). The study in broad terms: Samples covering the acute and convalescent phases of COVID-19 were provided by collaborators in the United States, Italy and Spain. The prospective study material was composed of cDNA or gDNA derived from T cells, B-cell-depleted T cells, or PBMCs. Subjects who had been exposed to COVID-19, were actively infected with it, or had recovered from it provided the deeply sampled blood TCRbeta repertoires that made up the dataset. The repertoires were released in a freely available public database intended as a resource for research on the immune response to SARS-CoV-2. The samples were drawn from the first 160 participants of the ongoing ImmuneRACE study and from 950 to 1,500 subjects provided by 6 global collaborators. Nearly every sample came with metadata listing a de-identified subject ID, COVID-19 status, age in years and sex. HLA class I and class II types, where available, came from metadata supplied by the sample provider rather than from assay-based typing. Beyond this particular receptor, the publication reports: How much clinical and demographic metadata was included differed by source and by participant, and the metadata was provided uncurated.

TCRbeta CDR3 regions were amplified from genomic DNA using the immunoSEQ Assay, a bias-controlled multiplex PCR. As for the authors' bioinformatics: The number of nucleated cells in each sample was estimated from the amplification of reference gene primers within the assay. Sequence reads were collapsed and filtered to measure the absolute abundance of every unique TCRbeta CDR3 rearrangement. For each sample, productive Simpson clonality was calculated as the square root of Simpson's diversity index across productive rearrangements. The source is immuneACCESS, and TCRdb retained only in-frame sequences with V and J called. Part of the clones is not carried over; for the studies checked, unresolved V genes explain less than half of this, and the remainder is unexplained. The DNA was the basis for D and trimming; V, J and clone size are from that table. Across this sample there are a few hundred thousand clones, with 83% seen only once. Clones ranked in the top ten supply about 4.9% of the sample.

V is pared back by 2 bases and J by 7 bases, with 6 bases lying between the germline termini. The CDR3 goes from the cysteine to the phenylalanine over 13 residues. Just CDR3 DNA is preserved here, 39 bases in frame from base 1. CDR1 and CDR2, per the germline V gene (reference sequence), are SEHNR and FQNEAQ. Participants in the prospective study were enrolled through a virtual design, were aged about 18 to 100 years, and lived in roughly 24 United States geographic areas. In the prospective study, participants were assigned to cohorts based on the clinical history participants reported in a screening survey and a study questionnaire. Recovered participants in ImmuneRACE Cohort 3 were defined by two consecutive negative NP/OP PCR tests, clearance by a healthcare professional, or resolution of symptoms. Mobile phlebotomists in the prospective study collected whole blood, serum and a nasopharyngeal or oropharyngeal swab from every participant. Prospective study participants could optionally give additional blood draws and questionnaires over an approximately 2-month period. Before DNA extraction, blood samples from the prospective study were shipped at room temperature or frozen.

Sample: PBMCs or T cells enriched from blood (not recorded which). This clonotype was sampled from a woman between 45 and 60 years old who had recovered from COVID-19. This chain is built from TRBV7-9 and TRBJ1-6; perhaps TRBD1 is the D gene, with 6 bases matching. The base sequence is TGTGCCAGCAGCTTACAGGGGAATTCACCCCTCCACTTT. It translates as CASSLQGNSPLHF.